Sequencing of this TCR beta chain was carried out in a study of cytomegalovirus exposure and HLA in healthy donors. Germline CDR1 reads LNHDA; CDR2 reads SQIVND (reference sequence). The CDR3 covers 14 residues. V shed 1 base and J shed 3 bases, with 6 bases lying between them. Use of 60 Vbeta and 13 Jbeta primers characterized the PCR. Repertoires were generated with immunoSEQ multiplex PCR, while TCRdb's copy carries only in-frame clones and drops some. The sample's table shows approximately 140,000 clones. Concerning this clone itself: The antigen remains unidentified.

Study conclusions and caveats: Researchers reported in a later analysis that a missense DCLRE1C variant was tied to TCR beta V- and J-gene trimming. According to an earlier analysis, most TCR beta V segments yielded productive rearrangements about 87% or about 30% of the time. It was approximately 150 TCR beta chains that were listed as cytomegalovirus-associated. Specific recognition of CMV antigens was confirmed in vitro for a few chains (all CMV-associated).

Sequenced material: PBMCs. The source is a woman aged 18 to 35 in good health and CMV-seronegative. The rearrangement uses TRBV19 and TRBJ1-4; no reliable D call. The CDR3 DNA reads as TGTGCCAGTAGTATAGGGTGGCCTAATGAAAAACTGTTTTTT. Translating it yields CASSIGWPNEKLFF.